The T cell receptor beta chain under discussion was sequenced for a study of blood T cell repertoires in COVID-19. V lost 7 bases to trimming and J lost 8 bases; unmatched junction nucleotides: 9. The CDR3 is 14 residues long. From germline, CDR1 is LNHNV and CDR2 YYDKDF (reference sequence). Generated by immunoSEQ multiplex PCR, the TCRdb table keeps only in-frame clones and is missing some. There are a few hundred thousand clones in the sample; roughly 88% occur only once, and under 2% lies in the top ten. The sequenced sample was peripheral blood. V gene TRBV15 combines with J gene TRBJ2-1, with 9 bases matching TRBD2. This TCR came from a woman between 50 and 59 years old with acute or convalescent COVID-19. DNA of the CDR3: TGTGCCACCACCTTAGCGGGAGTTTTCTATGAGCAGTTCTTC. It specifies CATTLAGVFYEQFF.